This T cell receptor (beta chain) was recorded in a study of cytomegalovirus exposure and HLA in healthy donors. PCR employed 60 Vbeta and 13 Jbeta primers. Generated by immunoSEQ multiplex PCR, the TCRdb table keeps only in-frame clones and is missing some. The table lists roughly 190,000 clones. The study's findings and limits: Published work reported that the classifier diagnosed cytomegalovirus status with high specificity and sensitivity. Later, an analysis found that common viral pathogens appeared to be linked with several of the most significant clusters. Testing in vitro showed a few CMV-associated chains specific for CMV antigens. As was reported, the HLA-A and HLA-B alleles of most subjects were accurately predicted from TCR beta sequences.

On this clone: Its target is unknown.

The sequence came from a man younger than 45 in good health and CMV-seronegative. The sample taken for sequencing was PBMCs.

CDR3 in amino acids: CASMARGDSNQPQHF. The CDR3 DNA is TGTGCCAGTATGGCCAGGGGGGATAGCAATCAGCCCCAGCATTTT. The chain carries TRBV19 and TRBJ1-5; TRBD1 agrees at 7 bases. V lost 7 bases to trimming and J lost 0 bases; unmatched junction nucleotides: 6. The V gene's germline CDR1 is LNHDA and CDR2 SQIVND (reference sequence). The CDR3 loop spans 15 amino acids. Supplemented by reference TRBV19 and TRBJ1-5, the full variable domain reads DGGITQSPKYLFRKEGQNVTLSCEQNLNHDAMYWYRQDPGQGLRLIYYSQIVNDFQKGDIAEGYSVSREKKESFPLTVTSAQKNPTAFYLCASMARGDSNQPQHFGDGTRLSIL.